The 8 T cell receptor beta chains given below trace back to one sample, sequenced in a study of T cell responses to AZD1222 COVID-19 vaccine. The protocol was immunoSEQ multiplex PCR, while the TCRdb copy is restricted to in-frame clones and leaves out a portion. The sample records approximately 190,000 clones, approximately 93% being singletons. The sample was peripheral blood, taken 28 days after the second AZD1222 dose. The receptors stem from an adult who received the AZD1222 COVID-19 vaccine.

In DNA, the CDR3 is TGTGCCAGCAGCTTCGGTTACCACTCCTACGAGCAGTACTTC. It codes for CASSFGYHSYEQYF. The V and J genes are TRBV7-2 and TRBJ2-7; no clear D gene. V gave up 3 bases and J gave up 0 bases, with 9 bases separating them. Germline V gene sequence: CDR1 SGHTA, CDR2 FQGNSA. The CDR3 totals 14 residues.

V is TRBV29-1 and J is TRBJ2-7; 9 bases map to TRBD2. This CDR3 is 15 amino acids long. Germline-derived CDR1 and CDR2 are SQVTM and ANQGSEA. J lost 2 bases, V lost 2 bases, and 7 bases had no gene match. This chain's CDR3 is CSVEKGSGGTYEQYF. The CDR3 nucleotides are TGCAGCGTTGAAAAAGGTAGCGGGGGCACCTACGAGCAGTACTTC.

The rearrangement uses TRBV19 and TRBJ1-6; 7 positions agree with TRBD1. The germline V gene has CDR1 LNHDA and CDR2 SQIVND (reference sequence). CDR3 length: 16 residues. J was trimmed by 7 bases and V by 6 bases; bases with no gene match: 12. DNA of the CDR3: TGTGCCAGTAGCCTACCTCCAGGGGGGGCCAATTCACCCCTCCACTTT. Translated, it gives CASSLPPGGANSPLHF.

This chain joins TRBV19 and TRBJ1-4; 8 bases match TRBD1. The CDR3 is 13 residues long. Germline trimming cut 5 bases from V and 12 bases from J; bases unmatched to any gene: 8. Germline V gene data show CDR1 as LNHDA and CDR2 as SQIVND (reference sequence). CDR3 residues: CASSLDRAKELFF. The CDR3 DNA follows: TGTGCCAGTAGTCTGGACAGGGCCAAAGAACTGTTTTTT.

V and J are TRBV7-9 and TRBJ1-3, with 8 positions matching TRBD1. The germline CDR1 and CDR2 sequences are SEHNR and FQNEAQ (reference sequence). The length of the CDR3 is 16 residues. After removal of 4 bases from V and 0 bases from J, the junction contained 5 bases not matched to a gene. The CDR3 is CASSSTGTGSGNTIYF. CDR3 DNA sequence: TGTGCCAGCAGCTCCACCGGGACAGGCTCTGGAAACACCATATATTTT.

The rearrangement uses TRBV18 and TRBJ1-3; D is unresolved. The CDR3 is made up of 18 amino acids. Per the germline V gene, CDR1 is KGHSH and CDR2 is LQKENI. The V end was cut by 3 bases, the J end by 2 bases, with 20 bases between. CDR3 nucleotides: TGTGCCAGCTCACCCCCTGGTGGGATTGGGCAGACTGGAAACACCATATATTTT. Protein product: CASSPPGGIGQTGNTIYF.

The rearrangement joins TRBV10-1 to TRBJ2-2; possibly TRBD2 for D (6 bases). Germline-derived CDR1 and CDR2 are WNHNN and SYGVQD (reference sequence). CDR3 length equals 13 residues. V lost 9 bases, J lost 1 base, and 9 bases lay in between. DNA of the CDR3: TGCGCCAGTAACGGGGGGAACACCGGGGAGCTGTTTTTT. Encoded protein: CASNGGNTGELFF.

The V and J genes are TRBV18 and TRBJ2-1, with 10 bases identical to TRBD2. Germline assignment: CDR1 KGHSH and CDR2 LQKENI. This CDR3 has 17 amino acids. Losses at the gene ends were 2 bases for V and 8 bases for J; bases not matched to a gene: 12. CDR3 in DNA: TGTGCCAGCTCACCATGGGTGGCTAGCGGGGGAGGTGATGAGCAGTTCTTC. It yields the protein CASSPWVASGGGDEQFF.